These 22 T cell receptor beta chains were all obtained from the same sample, sequenced in a study of cytomegalovirus exposure and HLA in healthy donors. Vbeta (60) and Jbeta (13) primers were used in the PCR. Using immunoSEQ multiplex PCR, the repertoire was profiled, and TCRdb retains in-frame clones only, with some absent. The table includes more than 95,000 clones, about four fifths detected once. What was sequenced was PBMCs. The source is a woman under 40 in good health and CMV-seronegative.

V is TRBV7-9 and J is TRBJ2-1, with TRBD2 identical over 8 bases. The V gene end was trimmed by 1 base and the J gene end by 5 bases; junction bases not matched to a gene: 4. This CDR3 is built from 15 residues. Germline V gives CDR1 SEHNR, CDR2 FQNEAQ (reference sequence). CDR3 region: CASSLGTSGHNEQFF. Written as DNA, the CDR3 is TGTGCCAGCAGCTTAGGTACTAGCGGACACAATGAGCAGTTCTTC.

The chain has TRBV7-9 and TRBJ2-3; 8 bases are a match to TRBD2. The CDR3 is 19 residues long. V shed 5 bases and J 2 bases; nucleotides not matched to a gene: 18. In germline, CDR1 is SEHNR, CDR2 FQNEAQ (reference sequence). This CDR3 is CASSPREGGLPGATDTQYF. The CDR3 DNA reads TGTGCCAGCAGCCCACGGGAGGGGGGACTACCGGGGGCCACAGATACGCAGTATTTT.

Remarks on this clone: The junction and the germline gene differ at one end; a read error may be behind it. The V and J genes are TRBV19 and TRBJ2-1; D might be TRBD2 (5 bases). In germline, CDR1 is LNHDA, CDR2 SQIVND (reference sequence). CDR3 length: 15 amino acids. Written as DNA, the CDR3 is TGTGCCAGTAGTATCTTGGCGGGCTCCTACAGTGAGCAGTTCTTC. It codes for CASSILAGSYSEQFF.

This chain links TRBV25-1 with TRBJ2-7; D is unclear. This CDR3 is built from 12 residues. CDR1 is MGHDK and CDR2 is SYGVNS in the germline V gene. Between the trimmed V and J ends, which lost 6 bases and 3 bases, there was a span of 9 bases. The CDR3 spells CASSWANYEQYF. CDR3 DNA sequence: TGTGCCAGCAGCTGGGCTAACTACGAGCAGTACTTC.

This chain uses TRBV30 with TRBJ2-6; TRBD1 matches 7 bases. The CDR3 is made up of 14 amino acids. Germline assignment: CDR1 GTSNPN and CDR2 SVGIG (reference sequence). V lost 7 bases, J lost 4 bases, and 7 bases stayed unmatched. CDR3 region: CASTGVTGANVLTF. The CDR3 DNA reads as TGTGCCTCTACAGGGGTCACCGGGGCCAACGTCCTGACTTTC.

The rearrangement joins TRBV7-9 to TRBJ2-7; 7 bases agree with TRBD1. The germline gives CDR1 SEHNR, CDR2 FQNEAQ (reference sequence). The CDR3 consists of 15 residues. V lost 2 bases and J lost 3; bases outside the gene matches: 7. The CDR3 is CASSLSDRTYYEQYF. The DNA for the CDR3 is TGTGCCAGCAGCTTATCGGACAGGACATACTACGAGCAGTACTTC.

The chain carries TRBV19 and TRBJ2-1; 9 bases agree with TRBD2. With 1 base clipped from V and 2 bases from J, the junction kept 3 bases outside the gene matches. From germline, CDR1 is LNHDA and CDR2 SQIVND (reference sequence). This CDR3 comprises 16 residues. The CDR3 region has the DNA TGTGCCAGTAGTATAGTAGGCGGGAGGGCCTACAATGAGCAGTTCTTC. It codes for CASSIVGGRAYNEQFF.

This sequence joins TRBV5-1 and TRBJ2-6, with TRBD1 identical over 8 bases. V lost 4 bases and J lost 2; bases outside the gene matches: 8. Germline-derived CDR1 and CDR2 are SGHRS and YFSETQ. The length of the CDR3 is 17 residues. The CDR3 loop reads CASSDQGAPTGANVLTF. CDR3 coding DNA: TGCGCCAGCAGCGACCAGGGGGCTCCTACTGGGGCCAACGTCCTGACTTTC.

In its sample, this clone was seen once. The chain couples TRBV28 to TRBJ2-7, with a tentative D call TRBD1 (7 bases). This CDR3 has 17 amino acids. The ends were cut back, 6 bases at V and 2 bases at J, with 23 bases in the middle. From germline, CDR1 is MDHEN and CDR2 SYDVKM. CDR3 in amino acids: CASRTGAVAGKAYEQYF. CDR3 DNA sequence: TGTGCCAGCAGAACAGGGGCGGTGGCGGGAAAAGCCTACGAGCAGTACTTC.

The J gene is TRBJ1-1, the V gene TRBV10-2, with TRBD1 matching 9 bases. CDR1 and CDR2 from the germline V gene are WSHSY and SAAADI. This CDR3 has 15 amino acids. Trimming removed 3 bases from V and 5 bases from J; junction bases left unmatched: 7. In DNA, the CDR3 is TGCGCCAGCAGTGAACAGGGGGCATCGGGAACTGAAGCTTTCTTT. Protein: CASSEQGASGTEAFF.

As concerns this clone: The same CDR3 can be traced to other DNA sequences in this sample. The V gene is TRBV11-2, the J gene TRBJ2-2; 7 positions agree with TRBD2. Trimming took 2 bases from V and 5 from J; bases not matched to a gene: 2. The germline gives CDR1 SGHAT, CDR2 FQNNGV. This CDR3 has 14 amino acids. CDR3 loop: CASSLQGGTGELFF. DNA of the CDR3: TGTGCCAGCAGCTTACAGGGAGGGACCGGGGAGCTGTTTTTT.

The genes are TRBV19 and TRBJ2-3; 10 nucleotides agree with TRBD1. The CDR3 sequence is 15 residues long. The V gene's germline CDR1 is LNHDA and CDR2 SQIVND (reference sequence). Trimming at V came to 3 bases and at J to 4 bases, leaving 4 bases not matched to a gene. The CDR3 is CASSMGDRGSDTQYF. The CDR3 DNA reads as TGTGCCAGTAGTATGGGGGACAGGGGTTCAGATACGCAGTATTTT.

V gene TRBV27 combines with J gene TRBJ1-1; possibly TRBD1 for D (5 bases). The germline CDR1 and CDR2 sequences are MNHEY and SMNVEV (reference sequence). The V gene lost 9 bases and the J gene lost 3 bases, with 26 bases spanning the gap. CDR3 length equals 17 residues. In DNA form, the CDR3 reads TGTGCCAGTAAGTCCCAGGGCAACGGGTTTCGCGACACTGAAGCTTTCTTT. Encoded protein: CASKSQGNGFRDTEAFF.

The chain recombines TRBV30 with TRBJ2-1; 13 bases agree with TRBD2. With V trimmed by 0 bases and J by 5 bases, 4 bases remained unmatched. The CDR3 has 16 amino acids. Germline loops: CDR1 GTSNPN, CDR2 SVGIG (reference sequence). The CDR3 sequence is CAWSVLGLAGNNEQFF. The DNA for the CDR3 is TGTGCCTGGAGTGTATTGGGACTAGCGGGAAACAATGAGCAGTTCTTC.

The count of this clone is one. This sequence joins TRBV7-6 and TRBJ2-3; D is undetermined. This CDR3 contains 16 residues. With 4 bases removed from V and 5 bases from J, the gap between germline ends came to 19 bases. Germline V gene data show CDR1 as SGHVS and CDR2 as FNYEAQ. The chain's CDR3 is CASSSAPLGAGDTQYF. The CDR3 coding sequence is TGTGCCAGCAGCTCAGCCCCGTTAGGAGCCGGAGATACGCAGTATTTT.

The genes are TRBV7-2 and TRBJ2-2; 7 bases are shared with TRBD2. The CDR3 has 16 amino acids. Germline V lookup: CDR1 SGHTA, CDR2 FQGNSA. J gave up 5 bases and V 1 base, and 7 bases lay outside the gene matches. CDR3 sequence: CASSLVLAELTGELFF. The CDR3 DNA is TGTGCCAGCAGCTTAGTCCTAGCGGAGTTAACCGGGGAGCTGTTTTTT.

The V and J genes are TRBV12-2 and TRBJ2-3; the table gives TRBD2 as D, unverified against the DNA. TRBV12-2 is classified as a pseudogene. The CDR3 is 15 amino acids. CDR3 amino acids: CASRATSGSTDTQYF. The DNA of the CDR3 is TGTGCAAGTCGTGCTACTAGCGGGAGCACAGATACGCAGTATTTT.

Details on this clone: Other DNA sequences of this sample code for an identical CDR3. J is TRBJ1-2 and V is TRBV7-9; the match to TRBD1 covers 7 bases. Germline V lookup: CDR1 SEHNR, CDR2 FQNEAQ (reference sequence). The CDR3 contains 14 residues. V lost 5 bases to trimming and J lost 2 bases; unmatched junction nucleotides: 5. CDR3 sequence: CASSPGTANYGYTF. Written as DNA, the CDR3 is TGTGCCAGCAGCCCCGGGACAGCCAACTATGGCTACACCTTC.

The J gene is TRBJ1-4, the V gene TRBV6-5; 9 bases are a match to TRBD1. Germline CDR1 and CDR2: MNHEY and SVGAGI. V shed 4 bases, J shed 7 bases, and the junction held 7 bases outside the gene matches. This CDR3 spans 15 amino acids. CDR3 sequence (DNA): TGTGCCAGCAGTTCGGGGACAGGGCTCGGTGAAAAACTGTTTTTT. Its protein is CASSSGTGLGEKLFF.

The chain couples TRBV9 to TRBJ2-5, with TRBD1 identical over 7 bases. This CDR3 contains 13 residues. J lost 7 bases, V lost 3 bases, and 6 bases had no gene match. Germline CDR1 SGDLS, CDR2 YYNGEE. As DNA, the CDR3 is TGTGCCAGCAGCGCCGGACAGGTTGCGACCCAGTACTTC. Translation: CASSAGQVATQYF.

The sample holds one count of this clone. The rearrangement joins TRBV5-1 to TRBJ2-5, with TRBD1 matching over 9 bases. The CDR3 extends over 14 amino acids. Trimming removed 4 bases from V and 5 bases from J; junction bases left unmatched: 6. Germline CDR1 is SGHRS and CDR2 is YFSETQ. The CDR3 DNA sequence: TGCGCCAGCAGCACCACAGGGGGCAGGGAGACCCAGTACTTC. Amino acids: CASSTTGGRETQYF.

This rearrangement joins TRBV14 to TRBJ1-1, with D unresolved. Germline V gives CDR1 SGHDN, CDR2 FVKESK. The CDR3 covers 12 residues. Written as DNA, the CDR3 is TGTGCTTCGGCAGGTATTCACACTGAAGCTTTCTTT. It encodes CASAGIHTEAFF.